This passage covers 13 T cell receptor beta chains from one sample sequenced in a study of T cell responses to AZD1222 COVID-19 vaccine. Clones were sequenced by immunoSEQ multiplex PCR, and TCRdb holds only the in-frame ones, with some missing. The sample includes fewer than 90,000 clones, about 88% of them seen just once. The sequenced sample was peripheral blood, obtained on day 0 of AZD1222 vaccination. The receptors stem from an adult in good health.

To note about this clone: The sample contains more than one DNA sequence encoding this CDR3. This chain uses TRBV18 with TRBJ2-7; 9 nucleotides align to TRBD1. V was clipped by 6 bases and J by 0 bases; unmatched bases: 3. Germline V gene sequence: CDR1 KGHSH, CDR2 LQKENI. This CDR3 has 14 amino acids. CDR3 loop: CASSRDRASYEQYF. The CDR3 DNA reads TGTGCCAGCTCGAGGGACAGGGCCTCCTACGAGCAGTACTTC.

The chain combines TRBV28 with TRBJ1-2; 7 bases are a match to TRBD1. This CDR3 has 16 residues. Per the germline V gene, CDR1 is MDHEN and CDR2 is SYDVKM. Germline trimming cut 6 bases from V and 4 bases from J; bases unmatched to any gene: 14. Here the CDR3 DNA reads TGTGCCAGCAGACAGGGGTCCGCGGGAATGGGCTATGGCTACACCTTC. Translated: CASRQGSAGMGYGYTF.

CDR3 residues: CASSFGVGTPREQFF. DNA of the CDR3: TGTGCCAGCAGCTTTGGTGTTGGGACCCCGAGGGAGCAGTTCTTC. The chain is built from TRBV11-1 and TRBJ2-1; the D call may be TRBD1 or TRBD2 (5 bases each). This CDR3 comprises 15 residues. Germline V gene data show CDR1 as SGHAT and CDR2 as FQDESV (reference sequence). Trimming removed 3 bases from V and 10 bases from J, with 19 bases in between.

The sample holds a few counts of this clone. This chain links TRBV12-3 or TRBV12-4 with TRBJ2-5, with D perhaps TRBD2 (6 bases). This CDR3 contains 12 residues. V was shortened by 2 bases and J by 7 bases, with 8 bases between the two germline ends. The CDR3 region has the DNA TGTGCCAGCAGTTTAAGGGGAGGGACCCAGTACTTC. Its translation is CASSLRGGTQYF.

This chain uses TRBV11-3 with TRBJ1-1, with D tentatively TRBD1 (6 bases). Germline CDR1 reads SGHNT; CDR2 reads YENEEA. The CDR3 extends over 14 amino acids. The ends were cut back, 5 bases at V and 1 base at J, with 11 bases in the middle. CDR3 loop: CASSPRQENTEAFF. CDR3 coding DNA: TGTGCCAGCAGCCCCCGACAGGAGAACACTGAAGCTTTCTTT.

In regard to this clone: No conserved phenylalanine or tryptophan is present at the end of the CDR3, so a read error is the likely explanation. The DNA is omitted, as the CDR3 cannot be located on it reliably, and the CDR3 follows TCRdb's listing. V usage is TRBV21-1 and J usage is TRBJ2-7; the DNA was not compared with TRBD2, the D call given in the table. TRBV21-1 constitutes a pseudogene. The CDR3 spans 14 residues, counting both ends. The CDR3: CASSNQVWRETGIL.

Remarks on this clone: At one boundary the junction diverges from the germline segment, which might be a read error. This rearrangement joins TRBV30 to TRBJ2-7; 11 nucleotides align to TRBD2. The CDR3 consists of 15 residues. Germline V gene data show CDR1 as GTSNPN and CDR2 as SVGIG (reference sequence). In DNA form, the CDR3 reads TGTGCCGGGAGTCCGGGACTAGCGGTCCGGAACGAGCAGTACTTC. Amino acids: CAGSPGLAVRNEQYF.

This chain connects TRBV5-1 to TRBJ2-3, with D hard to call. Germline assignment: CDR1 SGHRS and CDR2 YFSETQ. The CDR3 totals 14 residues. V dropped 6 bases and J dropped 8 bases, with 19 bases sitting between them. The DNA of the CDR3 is TGCGCCAGCACCCCTAACCCCCAGTCAGCTACGCAGTATTTT. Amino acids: CASTPNPQSATQYF.

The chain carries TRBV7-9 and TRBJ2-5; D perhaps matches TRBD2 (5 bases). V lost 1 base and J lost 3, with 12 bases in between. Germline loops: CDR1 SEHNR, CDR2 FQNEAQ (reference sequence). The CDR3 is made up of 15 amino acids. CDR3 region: CASSLVWVGEETQYF. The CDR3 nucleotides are TGTGCCAGCAGCTTAGTCTGGGTCGGGGAAGAGACCCAGTACTTC. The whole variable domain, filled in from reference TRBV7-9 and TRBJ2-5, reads DTGVSQNPRHKITKRGQNVTFRCDPISEHNRLYWYRQTLGQGPEFLTYFQNEAQLEKSRLLSDRFSAERPKGSFSTLEIQRTEQGDSAMYLCASSLVWVGEETQYFGPGTRLLVL.

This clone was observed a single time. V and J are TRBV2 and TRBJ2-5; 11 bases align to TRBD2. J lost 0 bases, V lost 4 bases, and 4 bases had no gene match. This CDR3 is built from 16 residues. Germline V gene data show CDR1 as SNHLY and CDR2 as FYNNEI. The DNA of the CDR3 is TGTGCCAGCAGTGGCGTTAGCGGGGGGGACCAAGAGACCCAGTACTTC. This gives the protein CASSGVSGGDQETQYF.

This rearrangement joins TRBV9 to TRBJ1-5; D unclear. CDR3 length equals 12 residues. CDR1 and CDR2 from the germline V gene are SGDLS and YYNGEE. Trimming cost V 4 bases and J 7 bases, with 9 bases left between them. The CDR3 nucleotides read TGTGCCAGCAGCCCCCTTGACCAGCCCCAGCATTTT. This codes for CASSPLDQPQHF.

The CDR3 DNA follows: TGCGCCAGCAGCTTGGACCCCAACACCGGGGAGCTGTTTTTT. Protein sequence: CASSLDPNTGELFF. V and J are TRBV5-1 and TRBJ2-2; D uncertain. CDR3 size: 14 residues. Germline V CDR1 and CDR2: SGHRS, YFSETQ. V lost 0 bases and J lost 2, with 5 bases in between.

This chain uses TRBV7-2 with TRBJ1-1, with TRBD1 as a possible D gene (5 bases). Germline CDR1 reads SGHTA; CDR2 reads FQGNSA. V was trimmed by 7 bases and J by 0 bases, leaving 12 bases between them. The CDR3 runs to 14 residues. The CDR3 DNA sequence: TGTGCCAGCAAGATACAGGCACTGAACACTGAAGCTTTCTTT. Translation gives CASKIQALNTEAFF.